The sequence of this TCR beta chain was determined in a study of T cell responses to AZD1222 COVID-19 vaccine. The protocol was immunoSEQ multiplex PCR, while the TCRdb copy is restricted to in-frame clones and leaves out a portion. The table has around 89,000 clones, roughly 90% seen once. V was cut by 4 bases and J by 2 bases, with 12 bases left in between. CDR1 is SGHRS, CDR2 YFSETQ, per germline. The CDR3 runs 14 residues. The chain employs TRBV5-1 and TRBJ2-5; D may be TRBD1 (5 bases). This TCR was recovered from an adult in good health. The sequenced sample was peripheral blood, obtained on day 0 of AZD1222 vaccination. The CDR3 bases are TGCGCCAGCAGCCGAAACCAGGGACAAGAGACCCAGTACTTC. Translating it yields CASSRNQGQETQYF.